What follows are 31 T cell receptor beta chains derived from one specimen sequenced in a study of blood T cells in healthy people across ages. Primed by a sample-barcoded 5' primer and a J-beta primer mix, a second PCR proceeded for 7 to 11 cycles. TCRdb analysed the 5' RACE reads with MiXCR anew, one entry per CDR3 protein. The sample comprises some 1.4 million distinct CDR3 sequences, about 40% of which are singletons, and 6.5% to 10% rests with the top ten. The sequenced sample was blood. The receptor set was obtained from a woman between 18 and 29 years old in good health.

The J gene is TRBJ2-7, the V gene TRBV3-1; perhaps TRBD2 as D (5 bases). The V and J ends lost 0 bases and 7 bases respectively, with 10 bases between them. This CDR3 spans 13 amino acids. Germline CDR1 reads LGHDT; CDR2 reads YNNKEL (reference sequence). The CDR3 loop is CASSQEFRREQYF. Here the CDR3 DNA reads TGTGCCAGCAGCCAAGAGTTCCGGAGGGAGCAGTACTTC.

CDR3 loop: CSARTAAYEQYF. The CDR3 DNA is TGCAGTGCAAGGACTGCCGCCTACGAGCAGTACTTC. J is TRBJ2-7 and V is TRBV20-1; maybe TRBD2 (5 bases). The germline V and J ends were trimmed by 6 bases and 2 bases, with 11 bases remaining between them. Germline V lookup: CDR1 DFQATT, CDR2 SNEGSKA (reference sequence). The CDR3 is 12 amino acids.

CDR3: CASSAGEGGKLFF. The CDR3 DNA reads TGCGCCAGCAGTGCCGGGGAAGGAGGAAAACTGTTTTTT. This chain uses TRBV5-1 with TRBJ1-4; D gene uncertain. V lost 5 bases and J 10 bases, leaving 15 bases between the germline ends. This CDR3 region has 13 residues. CDR1 SGHRS and CDR2 YFSETQ come from the germline V gene.

This clonotype was detected ten times or more. The chain combines TRBV3-1 with TRBJ1-2; D is perhaps TRBD1 (5 bases). CDR1 LGHDT and CDR2 YNNKEL come from the germline V gene (reference sequence). V dropped 1 base and J dropped 8 bases, with 8 bases sitting between them. The CDR3 covers 12 residues. The CDR3: CASSQAGSGYTF. The CDR3 DNA sequence: TGTGCCAGCAGCCAAGCAGGGAGCGGCTACACCTTC.

This clonotype was seen a few times. The chain recombines TRBV25-1 with TRBJ2-7; D is ambiguous. V lost 5 bases, J lost 3 bases, and 14 bases lay in between. Germline V gives CDR1 MGHDK, CDR2 SYGVNS. The CDR3 runs to 14 residues. The CDR3 region is CASSIKYKDYEQYF. The CDR3 DNA is TGTGCCAGCAGTATAAAATACAAGGACTACGAGCAGTACTTC.

The V and J genes are TRBV30 and TRBJ2-7; 9 bases match TRBD2. The trim removed 2 bases at V and 2 bases at J, leaving 4 bases unmatched. This CDR3 is built from 14 residues. CDR1 is GTSNPN, CDR2 SVGIG, per germline (reference sequence). DNA of the CDR3: TGTGCCTGGAGTCTGGGACTAGCAACCTACGAGCAGTACTTC. It is translated as CAWSLGLATYEQYF.

The V call is TRBV29-1, the J call TRBJ2-1, with D possibly being TRBD1 (5 bases). The CDR3 runs 13 residues. Germline V gene data show CDR1 as SQVTM and CDR2 as ANQGSEA. Trimming stripped 6 bases from V and 5 bases from J, with 14 bases between. The CDR3: CSVLADRNNEQFF. The CDR3 region has the DNA TGCAGCGTCCTCGCCGACAGAAACAATGAGCAGTTCTTC.

This clonotype was counted between two and nine times. V is TRBV14 and J is TRBJ2-6, with D perhaps given as TRBD1 or TRBD2 (5 bases each). Germline V gene sequence: CDR1 SGHDN, CDR2 FVKESK. The length of the CDR3 is 16 residues. V lost 4 bases, J lost 0 bases, and 10 bases lay in between. CDR3 sequence: CASSPREYSGANVLTF. CDR3 DNA: TGTGCCAGCAGCCCCAGGGAGTACTCTGGGGCCAACGTCCTGACTTTC.

The chain combines TRBV2 with TRBJ1-2; D is possibly TRBD1 (6 bases). Per the germline V gene, CDR1 is SNHLY and CDR2 is FYNNEI. CDR3 length: 15 residues. V dropped 6 bases and J dropped 7 bases, with 21 bases sitting between them. Here the CDR3 reads CASRLDSPGGGGYTF. The CDR3 DNA reads as TGTGCCAGCAGGCTGGACAGTCCGGGTGGAGGTGGCTACACCTTC.

This clonotype has a handful of counts. The chain joins TRBV4-2 to TRBJ2-7, with D possibly TRBD1 on 6 matching bases. There are 18 residues in the CDR3. Germline V gives CDR1 LGHNA, CDR2 YNFKEQ. Trimming left V 4 bases short and J 1 base short, with 23 bases between. CDR3 amino acids: CASSLPGPNTGLSYEQYF. The CDR3 nucleotides read TGTGCCAGCAGCCTCCCTGGCCCCAATACAGGGTTATCCTACGAGCAGTACTTC.

The V call is TRBV3-1, the J call TRBJ2-1; 10 bases map to TRBD2. The CDR3 sequence is 16 residues long. The V gene's germline CDR1 is LGHDT and CDR2 YNNKEL (reference sequence). Trimming took 4 bases from V and 6 from J; bases not matched to a gene: 9. The CDR3 bases are TGTGCCAGCAGCCTCCCCCCAGCGGGAGGGCTCAATGAGCAGTTCTTC. Its protein is CASSLPPAGGLNEQFF.

The table lists this clonotype with a few counts. V gene TRBV2 combines with J gene TRBJ2-1, with D uncertain. Looked up from germline, CDR1 is SNHLY and CDR2 is FYNNEI. The CDR3 is made up of 10 amino acids. V was shortened by 7 bases and J by 9 bases, with 7 bases between the two germline ends. The CDR3 sequence is CASTGGEQFF. In nucleotides, the CDR3 is TGTGCCAGCACTGGCGGTGAGCAGTTCTTC.

The chain is built from TRBV11-2 and TRBJ2-5; TRBD2 aligns across 10 bases. Germline V gene sequence: CDR1 SGHAT, CDR2 FQNNGV. Trimming removed 5 bases from V and 11 bases from J; junction bases left unmatched: 32. This CDR3 has 21 amino acids. CDR3 DNA: TGTGCCAGCAGCACAGCAGGGTGGTACCAAGCGGGAGGGCCAATGGGAGGTGAGCAGTACTTC. This sequence encodes CASSTAGWYQAGGPMGGEQYF.

The chain has TRBV20-1 and TRBJ2-7; D gene unclear. V lost 0 bases, J lost 7 bases, and 13 bases lay in between. CDR1 is DFQATT and CDR2 is SNEGSKA in the germline V gene (reference sequence). CDR3 size: 13 residues. The CDR3 is CSARDIGKYEQYF. The CDR3 DNA reads as TGCAGTGCTAGAGATATTGGGAAATATGAGCAGTACTTC.

The rearrangement joins TRBV20-1 to TRBJ2-5; perhaps TRBD1 as D (6 bases). V lost 0 bases and J 1 base, leaving 12 bases between the germline ends. In germline, CDR1 is DFQATT, CDR2 SNEGSKA (reference sequence). The CDR3 has 15 amino acids. The DNA for the CDR3 is TGCAGTGCTAGAGATCGCAGGGGCCTCCAAGAGACCCAGTACTTC. Translating it yields CSARDRRGLQETQYF.

V and J are TRBV7-9 and TRBJ2-7, with TRBD2 matching over 10 bases. CDR1 is SEHNR, CDR2 FQNEAQ, per germline (reference sequence). V lost 5 bases to trimming and J lost 1 base; unmatched junction nucleotides: 8. The CDR3 has 16 residues. For the CDR3, the DNA is TGTGCCAGCAGCCCGCCGACTAGCGGGCTTTCCTACGAGCAGTACTTC. Translated, it gives CASSPPTSGLSYEQYF.

This clonotype was observed a few times. This sequence joins TRBV7-2 and TRBJ2-5, with TRBD1 identical over 8 bases. Trimming cost V 5 bases and J 11 bases; bases outside gene matches: 13. Germline V gene lookup returns CDR1 SGHTA and CDR2 FQGNSA. CDR3 length: 14 residues. The DNA for the CDR3 is TGTGCCAGCAGCCAGACAGGGGCCCGATCCGCGCAGTACTTC. It is translated as CASSQTGARSAQYF.

With regard to this clonotype: A read error may account for a junction end that differs from germline. V usage is TRBV4-1 and J usage is TRBJ2-1; D uncertain. CDR1 and CDR2 (germline): MGHRA, YSYEKL. The CDR3 totals 9 residues. CDR3 in DNA: TGCGCCAGCAGCCAAAGGCGAAACTTC. It yields the protein CASSQRRNF.

V is TRBV6-1 and J is TRBJ1-5; no clear D gene. CDR1 MNHNS and CDR2 SASEGT come from the germline V gene. This CDR3 spans 14 amino acids. Trimming shortened V by 6 bases and J by 3 bases, and 12 bases separated the two germline ends. CDR3 region: CASSSGWDNQPQHF. The CDR3 DNA reads as TGTGCCAGCAGCTCTGGATGGGACAATCAGCCCCAGCATTTT.

The table lists this clonotype with a few counts. This chain connects TRBV27 to TRBJ1-6; D is ambiguous. V gave up 4 bases and J gave up 0 bases, with 13 bases separating them. The CDR3 totals 17 residues. The germline V gene encodes CDR1 MNHEY and CDR2 SMNVEV (reference sequence). The CDR3 DNA reads TGTGCCAGCAGTTATGGCTGGCAGAGCTCCTATAATTCACCCCTCCACTTT. Translating it yields CASSYGWQSSYNSPLHF.

The V call is TRBV20-1, the J call TRBJ2-3; the match to TRBD2 covers 9 bases. Germline assignment: CDR1 DFQATT and CDR2 SNEGSKA (reference sequence). The CDR3 is 17 residues long. V gave up 0 bases and J gave up 1 base; unmatched junction bases: 8. The CDR3, as DNA: TGCAGTGCTAGAGATAGCGGGACTAGCCGTCGCACAGATACGCAGTATTTT. This encodes CSARDSGTSRRTDTQYF.

CDR3 amino acids: CASSLQGIGSYEQYF. The CDR3, as DNA: TGTGCCAGCAGTTTACAGGGTATAGGATCCTACGAGCAGTACTTC. This sequence joins TRBV28 and TRBJ2-7; possibly TRBD1 for D (5 bases). The CDR3 is made up of 15 amino acids. Deletions cut 2 bases from V and 1 base from J, with 12 bases between. Germline V gene sequence: CDR1 MDHEN, CDR2 SYDVKM.

In its sample, this clonotype was seen a few times. This chain uses TRBV29-1 with TRBJ1-2, with TRBD1 matching 7 bases. After removal of 7 bases from V and 4 bases from J, the junction contained 12 bases not matched to a gene. The CDR3 spans 14 residues. CDR1 is SQVTM and CDR2 is ANQGSEA in the germline V gene. The CDR3 is CSALDRVDPYGYTF. In DNA form, the CDR3 reads TGCAGCGCACTAGACAGGGTAGACCCCTATGGCTACACCTTC. The variable domain in full, with the rest retrieved from reference TRBV29-1 and TRBJ1-2, is SAVISQKPSRDICQRGTSLTIQCQVDSQVTMMFWYRQQPGQSLTLIATANQGSEATYESGFVIDKFPISRPNLTFSTLTVSNMSPEDSSIYLCSALDRVDPYGYTFGSGTRLTVV.

The V gene is TRBV10-3, the J gene TRBJ1-3, with TRBD1 matching 7 bases. Trimming cost V 6 bases and J 6 bases; bases outside gene matches: 5. Germline CDR1 is ENHRY and CDR2 is SYGVKD. This CDR3 contains 13 residues. Here the CDR3 reads CAISGDSPNTIYF. Here the CDR3 DNA reads TGTGCCATCAGCGGGGACAGCCCAAACACCATATATTTT.

This rearrangement joins TRBV19 to TRBJ2-5; a possible D gene is TRBD2 (7 bases). Trimming took 4 bases from V and 7 from J, leaving 28 bases between them. The CDR3 length is 18 residues. The germline V gene encodes CDR1 LNHDA and CDR2 SQIVND (reference sequence). The CDR3, as DNA: TGTGCCAGTAGTACACCCCGGACAGAACACCTTAAGCGGGGGACCCAGTACTTC. Amino acid sequence: CASSTPRTEHLKRGTQYF.

V gene TRBV20-1 combines with J gene TRBJ2-5; D possibly corresponds to TRBD2 (6 bases). The length of the CDR3 is 13 residues. The germline V gene has CDR1 DFQATT and CDR2 SNEGSKA (reference sequence). V lost 5 bases, J lost 5 bases, and 15 bases lay in between. The CDR3 loop reads CSAWGGLAETQYF. The DNA of the CDR3 is TGCAGTGCTTGGGGCGGGCTAGCGGAGACCCAGTACTTC.

This rearrangement joins TRBV30 to TRBJ2-2; 7 bases line up with TRBD1. CDR1 GTSNPN and CDR2 SVGIG come from the germline V gene (reference sequence). With V trimmed by 3 bases and J by 3 bases, 4 bases remained unmatched. The CDR3 contains 14 residues. The CDR3, as DNA: TGTGCCTGGAGCGTGGGGACAGACACCGGGGAGCTGTTTTTT. Residues: CAWSVGTDTGELFF.

On this clonotype: The germline gene is not matched at one end of the junction; a read error may be the cause. V and J are TRBV11-2 and TRBJ2-1; D gene ambiguous. The DNA end lines up better with TRBJ2-7; the J call may be wrong. CDR3 length: 12 amino acids. The V gene's germline CDR1 is SGHAT and CDR2 FQNNGV. In DNA, the CDR3 is TGTGCCGGCAGCCGAGGCCACTACGAGCAGTACTTC. It codes for CAGSRGHYEQYF.

This clonotype was counted a few times. The chain has TRBV28 and TRBJ2-3; 10 positions agree with TRBD2. This CDR3 comprises 15 residues. Germline V gene lookup returns CDR1 MDHEN and CDR2 SYDVKM. With V trimmed by 6 bases and J by 2 bases, 5 bases remained unmatched. For the CDR3, the DNA is TGTGCCAGCAGCACGACTAGCGGGTACACAGATACGCAGTATTTT. It translates to CASSTTSGYTDTQYF.

The V and J genes are TRBV12-3 or TRBV12-4 and TRBJ2-2, with TRBD1 matching 7 bases. CDR3 length equals 16 residues. Germline trimming cut 6 bases from V and 3 bases from J; bases unmatched to any gene: 10. CDR3 loop: CASRPTGQTYTGELFF. The CDR3 bases are TGTGCCAGCAGACCCACGGGACAGACTTACACCGGGGAGCTGTTTTTT.

V is TRBV7-8 and J is TRBJ2-7; D possibly corresponds to TRBD2 (5 bases). The assigned J gene may be wrong: the sequence end matches TRBJ2-5 better. This CDR3 has 15 amino acids. Per the germline V gene, CDR1 is SGHVS and CDR2 is FQNEAQ. As DNA, the CDR3 is TGTGCCAGCAGCTTAGGTCGAGATAGCGTAGAGACCCAGTACTTC. Its translation is CASSLGRDSVETQYF.